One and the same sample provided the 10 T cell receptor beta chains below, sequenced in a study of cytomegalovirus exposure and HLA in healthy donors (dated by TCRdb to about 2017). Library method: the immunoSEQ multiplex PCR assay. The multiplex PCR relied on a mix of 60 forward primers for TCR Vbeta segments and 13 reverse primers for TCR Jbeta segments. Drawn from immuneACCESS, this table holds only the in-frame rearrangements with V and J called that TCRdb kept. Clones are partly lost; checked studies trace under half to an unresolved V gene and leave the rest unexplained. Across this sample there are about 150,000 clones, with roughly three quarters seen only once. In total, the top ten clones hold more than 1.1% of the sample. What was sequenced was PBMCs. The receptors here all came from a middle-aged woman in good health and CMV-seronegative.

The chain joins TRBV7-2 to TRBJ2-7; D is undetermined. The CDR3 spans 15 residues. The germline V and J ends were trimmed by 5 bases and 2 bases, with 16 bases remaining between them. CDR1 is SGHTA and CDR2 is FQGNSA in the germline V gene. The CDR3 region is CASSPRSPRAYEQYF. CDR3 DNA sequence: TGTGCCAGCAGCCCCCGGAGCCCACGGGCCTACGAGCAGTACTTC.

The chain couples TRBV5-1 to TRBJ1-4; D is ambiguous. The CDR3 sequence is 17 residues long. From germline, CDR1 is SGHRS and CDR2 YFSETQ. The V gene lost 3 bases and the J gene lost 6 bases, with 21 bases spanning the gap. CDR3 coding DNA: TGCGCCAGCAGCTCTAAAGCGCTGCTCGCGGGGTATGAAAAACTGTTTTTT. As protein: CASSSKALLAGYEKLFF.

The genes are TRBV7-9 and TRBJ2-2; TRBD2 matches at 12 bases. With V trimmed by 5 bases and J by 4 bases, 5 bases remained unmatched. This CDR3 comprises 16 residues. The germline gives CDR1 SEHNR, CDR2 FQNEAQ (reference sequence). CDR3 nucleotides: TGTGCCAGCAGCCCCCGGGGACTAGCGGGCACCGGGGAGCTGTTTTTT. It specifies CASSPRGLAGTGELFF.

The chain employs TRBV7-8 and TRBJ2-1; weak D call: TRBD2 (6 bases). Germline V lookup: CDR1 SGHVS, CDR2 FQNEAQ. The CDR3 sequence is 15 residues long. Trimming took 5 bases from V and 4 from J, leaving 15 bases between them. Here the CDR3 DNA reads TGTGCCAGCAGCCCAGGCGGGGCGCGTTACAATGAGCAGTTCTTC. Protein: CASSPGGARYNEQFF.

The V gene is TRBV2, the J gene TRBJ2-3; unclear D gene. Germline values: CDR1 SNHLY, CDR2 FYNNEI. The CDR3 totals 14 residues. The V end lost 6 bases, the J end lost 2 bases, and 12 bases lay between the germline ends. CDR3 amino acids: CASRTPRNTDTQYF. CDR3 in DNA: TGTGCCAGCAGGACACCCCGCAACACAGATACGCAGTATTTT.

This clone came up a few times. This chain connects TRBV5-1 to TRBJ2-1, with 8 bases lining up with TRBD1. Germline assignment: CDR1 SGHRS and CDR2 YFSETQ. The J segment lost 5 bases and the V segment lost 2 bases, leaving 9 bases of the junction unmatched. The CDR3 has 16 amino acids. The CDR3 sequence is CASSFWTGSEHNEQFF. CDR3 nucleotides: TGCGCCAGCAGCTTTTGGACAGGGTCTGAACACAATGAGCAGTTCTTC.

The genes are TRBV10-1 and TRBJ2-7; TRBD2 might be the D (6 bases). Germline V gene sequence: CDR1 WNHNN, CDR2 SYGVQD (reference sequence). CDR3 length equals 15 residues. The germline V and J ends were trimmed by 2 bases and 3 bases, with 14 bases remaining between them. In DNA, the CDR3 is TGCGCCAGCAGTGAGGCGGGGACCCTAGGCTACGAGCAGTACTTC. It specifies CASSEAGTLGYEQYF.

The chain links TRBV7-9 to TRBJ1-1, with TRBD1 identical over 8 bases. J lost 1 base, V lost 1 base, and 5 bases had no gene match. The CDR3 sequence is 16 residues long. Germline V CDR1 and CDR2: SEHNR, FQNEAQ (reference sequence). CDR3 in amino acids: CASSLVSGGGNTEAFF. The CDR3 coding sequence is TGTGCCAGCAGCTTAGTGTCAGGGGGCGGGAACACTGAAGCTTTCTTT.

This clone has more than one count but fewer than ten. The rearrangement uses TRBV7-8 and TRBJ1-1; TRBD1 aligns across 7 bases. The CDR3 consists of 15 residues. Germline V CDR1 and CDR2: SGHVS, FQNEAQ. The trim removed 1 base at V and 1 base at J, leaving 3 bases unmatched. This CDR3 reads CASSLVDRANTEAFF. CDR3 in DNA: TGTGCCAGCAGCTTAGTCGACAGGGCGAACACTGAAGCTTTCTTT.

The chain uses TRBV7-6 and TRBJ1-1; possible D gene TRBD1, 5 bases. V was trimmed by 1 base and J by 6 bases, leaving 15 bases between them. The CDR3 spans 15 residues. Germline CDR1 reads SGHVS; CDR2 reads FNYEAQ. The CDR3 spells CASSLDLRGGAEAFF. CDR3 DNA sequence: TGTGCCAGCAGCTTAGACCTTAGGGGCGGGGCTGAAGCTTTCTTT.